This passage covers 3 T cell receptor beta chains from one sample sequenced in a study of cytomegalovirus exposure and HLA in healthy donors. The protocol was immunoSEQ multiplex PCR, while the TCRdb copy is restricted to in-frame clones and leaves out a portion. The table has 150,000 to 200,000 clones, 84% seen once. Sample: PBMCs. These receptors were obtained from a man aged 30 to 45 in good health and CMV-seropositive.

V usage is TRBV19 and J usage is TRBJ2-1; 16 bases fit TRBD2. The CDR3 has 18 residues. V lost 2 bases, J lost 6 bases, and 7 bases stayed unmatched. CDR1 is LNHDA and CDR2 is SQIVND in the germline V gene (reference sequence). CDR3 protein: CASSISGTSGRAINEQFF. In nucleotides, the CDR3 is TGTGCCAGTAGTATATCCGGGACTAGCGGGAGGGCCATCAATGAGCAGTTCTTC.

The count of this clone is one. The gene calls are TRBV18 and TRBJ1-1, with a weak D call TRBD1 (6 bases). In germline, CDR1 is KGHSH, CDR2 LQKENI. The CDR3 covers 14 residues. Trimming removed 8 bases from V and 0 bases from J, with 13 bases in between. This CDR3 is CASRQDKMNTEAFF. DNA of the CDR3: TGTGCCAGCCGACAGGATAAAATGAACACTGAAGCTTTCTTT.

The gene calls are TRBV6-5 and TRBJ2-7; D gene ambiguous. V was cut by 2 bases and J by 4 bases, with 3 bases left in between. Germline V lookup: CDR1 MNHEY, CDR2 SVGAGI. This CDR3 spans 11 amino acids. The CDR3 DNA follows: TGTGCCAGCAGTTACCTGTACGAGCAGTACTTC. Its protein product is CASSYLYEQYF.